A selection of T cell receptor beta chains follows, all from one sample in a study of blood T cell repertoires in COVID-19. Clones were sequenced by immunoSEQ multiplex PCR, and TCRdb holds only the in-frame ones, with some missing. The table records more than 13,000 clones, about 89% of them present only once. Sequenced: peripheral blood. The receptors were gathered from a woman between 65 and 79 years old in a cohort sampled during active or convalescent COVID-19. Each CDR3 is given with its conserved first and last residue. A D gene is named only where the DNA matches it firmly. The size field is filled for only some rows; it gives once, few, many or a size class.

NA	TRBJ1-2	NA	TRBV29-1	CSVRDTDYGYTF	TGCAGCGTTCGGGACACTGACTATGGCTACACCTTC
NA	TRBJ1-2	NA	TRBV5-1	CASSETRGANYGYTF	TGCGCCAGCAGCGAGACCCGGGGAGCTAACTATGGCTACACCTTC
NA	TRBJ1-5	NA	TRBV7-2	CASSLGPGQPQHF	TGTGCCAGCAGCTTAGGGCCGGGGCAGCCCCAGCATTTT
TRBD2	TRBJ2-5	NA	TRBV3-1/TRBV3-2	CASSRLTSVQETQYF	TGTGCCAGCAGCCGCCTAACTAGCGTGCAAGAGACCCAGTACTTC
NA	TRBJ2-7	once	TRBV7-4	CASSLGTTSYEQYF	TGTGCCAGCAGCTTAGGGACTACCTCCTACGAGCAGTACTTC
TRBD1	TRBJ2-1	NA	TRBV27	CASSDRTGWYNEQFF	TGTGCCAGCAGTGACCGGACAGGGTGGTACAATGAGCAGTTCTTC
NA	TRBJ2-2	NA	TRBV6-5	CASTMTTNTGELFF	TGTGCCAGCACCATGACTACGAACACCGGGGAGCTGTTTTTT
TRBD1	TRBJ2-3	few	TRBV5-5	CASSLANWTGAILDTQYF	TGTGCCAGCAGCTTGGCCAATTGGACAGGGGCGATTTTAGATACGCAGTATTTT
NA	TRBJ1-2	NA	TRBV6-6	CASSHPGLSYGYTF	TGTGCCAGCAGCCACCCGGGACTGAGCTATGGCTACACCTTC
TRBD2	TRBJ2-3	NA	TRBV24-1	CATATAGGTFGTQYF	TGTGCCACCGCAACAGCGGGGGGGACCTTTGGGACGCAGTATTTT
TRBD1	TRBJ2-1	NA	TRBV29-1	CSVQTGQGPGNEQFF	TGCAGCGTTCAAACGGGACAGGGGCCAGGCAATGAGCAGTTCTTC
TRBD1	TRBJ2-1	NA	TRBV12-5	CASGLGQGADNEQFF	TGTGCTAGTGGTTTGGGACAGGGGGCCGACAATGAGCAGTTCTTC
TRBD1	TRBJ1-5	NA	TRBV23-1	CASSQWARGQLGNQPQHF	TGCGCCAGCAGTCAATGGGCCAGGGGGCAATTGGGAAATCAGCCCCAGCATTTT
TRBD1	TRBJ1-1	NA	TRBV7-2	CASSVRVGTGALNTEAFF	TGTGCCAGCAGCGTTCGGGTTGGGACAGGGGCCCTGAACACTGAAGCTTTCTTT
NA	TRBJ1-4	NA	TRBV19	CASTGHLNEKLFF	TGTGCCAGCACGGGACACCTGAATGAAAAACTGTTTTTT
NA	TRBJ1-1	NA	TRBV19	CASSIVRVWTEAFF	TGTGCCAGTAGTATAGTCAGGGTCTGGACTGAAGCTTTCTTT
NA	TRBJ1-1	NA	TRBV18	CASSPGFGTEAFF	TGTGCCAGCTCCCCCGGTTTCGGCACTGAAGCTTTCTTT
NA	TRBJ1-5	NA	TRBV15	CATSIRGRGGGQPQHF	TGTGCCACCAGCATCCGAGGGCGGGGGGGAGGTCAGCCCCAGCATTTT
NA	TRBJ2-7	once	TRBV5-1	CASSLNSGKTYEQYF	TGCGCCAGCAGCTTAAACTCCGGGAAGACCTACGAGCAGTACTTC
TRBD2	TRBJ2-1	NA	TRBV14	CASSPLAGLPYNEQFF	TGTGCCAGCAGCCCTTTAGCGGGGTTGCCCTACAATGAGCAGTTCTTC
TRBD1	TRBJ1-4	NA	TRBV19	CASSTSQGAREKLFF	TGTGCCAGTAGTACGTCACAGGGGGCAAGGGAAAAACTGTTTTTT
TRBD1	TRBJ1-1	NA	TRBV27	CASSSTGAGKTEAFF	TGTGCCAGCAGTTCCACAGGGGCGGGTAAAACTGAAGCTTTCTTT
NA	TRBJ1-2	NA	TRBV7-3	CASSLTAGGAGGYTF	TGTGCCAGCAGCTTAACCGCTGGTGGGGCAGGGGGCTACACCTTC
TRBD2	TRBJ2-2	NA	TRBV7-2	CASSPRGSSNTGELFF	TGTGCCAGCAGCCCGCGGGGGTCGTCGAACACCGGGGAGCTGTTTTTT
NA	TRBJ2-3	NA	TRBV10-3	CAISGAGRSTDTQYF	TGTGCCATCAGTGGCGCGGGAAGGAGCACAGATACGCAGTATTTT
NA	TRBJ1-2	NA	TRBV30	CAGTASYGYTF	TGTGCCGGTACAGCCTCCTATGGCTACACCTTC
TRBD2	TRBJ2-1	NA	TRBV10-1	CASIKGGSEQFF	TGCGCCAGCATCAAAGGCGGGAGTGAGCAGTTCTTC
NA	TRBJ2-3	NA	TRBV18	CASSPPSYRQGRVPHF	TGTGCCAGCTCACCACCTTCTTATCGTCAGGGGAGGGTCCCACATTTT
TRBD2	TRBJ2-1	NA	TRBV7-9	CASQRLAGNNEQFF	TGTGCCAGCCAAAGACTAGCGGGGAACAATGAGCAGTTCTTC
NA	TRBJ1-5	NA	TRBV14	CASSQEGGQRSNQPQHF	TGTGCCAGCAGCCAAGAGGGGGGTCAGAGGAGCAATCAGCCCCAGCATTTT
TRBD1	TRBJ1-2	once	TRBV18	CASSPDRNYGYTF	TGTGCCAGCTCTCCGGACAGGAACTATGGCTACACCTTC
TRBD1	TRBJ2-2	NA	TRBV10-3	CAIRTGTANTGELFF	TGTGCCATCAGGACCGGGACAGCGAACACCGGGGAGCTGTTTTTT
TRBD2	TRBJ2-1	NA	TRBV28	CASSSPTSGGGLDEQFF	TGTGCCAGCAGTTCCCCGACTAGCGGGGGGGGATTGGATGAGCAGTTCTTC
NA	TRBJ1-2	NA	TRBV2	CASKPGTNYGYTF	TGTGCCAGCAAACCGGGAACTAACTATGGCTACACCTTC
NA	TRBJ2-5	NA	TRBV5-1	CASSLSPDQETQYF	TGCGCCAGCAGCTTGAGTCCAGATCAAGAGACCCAGTACTTC
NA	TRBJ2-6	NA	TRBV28	CASSYGGSGANVLTF	TGTGCCAGCAGTTACGGAGGCTCTGGGGCCAACGTCCTGACTTTC
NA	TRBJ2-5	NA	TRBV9	CASSVGGQIGETQYF	TGTGCCAGCAGCGTAGGGGGGCAGATAGGAGAGACCCAGTACTTC